One sample yielded the 30 T cell receptor beta chains listed below, sequenced in a study of CD8+ T cells in alopecia areata. Treatment of the sample: oral pan-JAK inhibitor, 5-10 mg twice daily. Collection of lesional scalp punch biopsies and peripheral blood was performed in alopecia areata patients. Following extraction, RNA underwent reverse transcription to cDNA, which served as the sequencing template. The method was immunoSEQ multiplex PCR; TCRdb's version includes in-frame clones alone and lacks a portion of them. Here the sample spans 4,000 to 5,500 clones, around 90% being singletons. The sequencing here drew on skin, taken at week 4, from a patient treated with tofacitinib. The receptors here all came from a human donor with alopecia areata.

The chain couples TRBV18 to TRBJ2-2; possibly TRBD1 for D (5 bases). Per the germline V gene, CDR1 is KGHSH and CDR2 is LQKENI. The CDR3 has 15 residues. V lost 3 bases and J 2 bases, leaving 10 bases between the germline ends. CDR3 sequence: CASSPNGQNTGELFF. DNA of the CDR3: TGTGCCAGCTCACCCAACGGACAAAACACCGGGGAGCTGTTTTTT.

This chain joins TRBV19 and TRBJ1-2; the D gene is possibly TRBD1 (5 bases). Per the germline V gene, CDR1 is LNHDA and CDR2 is SQIVND (reference sequence). This CDR3 is built from 12 residues. The ends were cut back, 3 bases at V and 8 bases at J, with 10 bases in the middle. In DNA form, the CDR3 reads TGTGCCAGTAGTATCCGGGACGGGGGCTACACCTTC. Translating it yields CASSIRDGGYTF.

The chain recombines TRBV2 with TRBJ1-1; D is undetermined. Germline-derived CDR1 and CDR2 are SNHLY and FYNNEI. This CDR3 is built from 13 residues. The germline V and J ends were trimmed by 2 bases and 1 base, with 5 bases remaining between them. In DNA form, the CDR3 reads TGTGCCAGCAGTGAAACCTGGAACACTGAAGCTTTCTTT. It yields the protein CASSETWNTEAFF.

The genes are TRBV7-9 and TRBJ1-4; D is undetermined. Trimming removed 5 bases at V and 10 bases at J, with 17 bases between. From germline, CDR1 is SEHNR and CDR2 FQNEAQ (reference sequence). The CDR3 loop spans 14 amino acids. The CDR3 region has the DNA TGTGCCAGCAGCCCAGTCGGGCCTCGGGTAAAACTGTTTTTT. It translates to CASSPVGPRVKLFF.

The V gene is TRBV5-3, the J gene TRBJ1-1, with TRBD1 matching 8 bases. TRBV5-3 is flagged as an ORF with uncertain function. CDR3 size: 22 residues. Trimming removed 6 bases from V and 7 bases from J; junction bases left unmatched: 35. DNA of the CDR3: TGTGCCAGAACCACTGGACAGGGACCTCCAATTCGCCGCCTTAATGAACACTGTGAAGCTTTCTTT. Its translation: CARTTGQGPPIRRLNEHCEAFF.

This sequence joins TRBV5-1 and TRBJ1-5; 9 nucleotides match TRBD1. With 4 bases clipped from V and 7 bases from J, the junction kept 9 bases outside the gene matches. Germline V gene lookup returns CDR1 SGHRS and CDR2 YFSETQ. The CDR3 covers 15 residues. The DNA for the CDR3 is TGCGCCAGCAGCCTCGGGACAGGGATGGTACAGCCCCAGCATTTT. Translation: CASSLGTGMVQPQHF.

The CDR3 DNA is TGCGCCAGCAGCTTGGCCCAGGGCACGAACACCGGGGAGCTGTTTTTT. Its translation: CASSLAQGTNTGELFF. The V and J genes are TRBV5-1 and TRBJ2-2; perhaps TRBD1 as D (5 bases). Between the trimmed V and J ends, which lost 0 bases and 0 bases, there was a span of 9 bases. In germline, CDR1 is SGHRS, CDR2 YFSETQ. The CDR3 runs to 16 residues.

The V gene is TRBV10-3, the J gene TRBJ1-2, with D tentatively TRBD1 (5 bases). Trimming took 10 bases from V and 5 from J, leaving 17 bases between them. Germline lookup yields CDR1 ENHRY and CDR2 SYGVKD. The CDR3 spans 13 residues. CDR3 protein: CATARDRDYGYTF. In DNA, the CDR3 is TGTGCCACCGCCAGGGACCGAGATTATGGCTACACCTTC.

The V gene is TRBV7-9, the J gene TRBJ1-1, with D unclear. Per the germline V gene, CDR1 is SEHNR and CDR2 is FQNEAQ (reference sequence). Trimming pared 4 bases from V and 1 base from J, leaving 7 bases between. CDR3 size: 13 residues. The CDR3 region has the DNA TGTGCCAGCAGCTATGGGTGGAACACTGAAGCTTTCTTT. This codes for CASSYGWNTEAFF.

The chain is built from TRBV5-1 and TRBJ2-5; the D is unclear. Trimming took off 4 bases at V and 5 bases at J, with 9 bases between the two ends. The CDR3 covers 12 residues. In germline, CDR1 is SGHRS, CDR2 YFSETQ. CDR3 nucleotides: TGCGCCAGCAGCCCTACGGTTGAGACCCAGTACTTC. Its translation: CASSPTVETQYF.

The chain has TRBV5-1 and TRBJ2-1, with TRBD2 as a possible D gene (5 bases). The CDR3 runs to 13 residues. In germline, CDR1 is SGHRS, CDR2 YFSETQ. V was shortened by 7 bases and J by 9 bases, with 17 bases between the two germline ends. The CDR3 DNA reads TGCGCCAGCCGAGGGCTTTGTTTGTGTGAGCAGTTCTTC. It specifies CASRGLCLCEQFF.

This clone was counted a single time. This rearrangement joins TRBV4-2 to TRBJ2-7, with D unclear. V lost 1 base, J lost 2 bases, and 12 bases lay in between. This CDR3 has 15 residues. Germline-derived CDR1 and CDR2 are LGHNA and YNFKEQ. The DNA for the CDR3 is TGTGCCAGCAGCCAAGCCCTGGACGGACCCTACGAGCAGTACTTC. Encoded protein: CASSQALDGPYEQYF.

This chain links TRBV7-9 with TRBJ2-1; D is tentatively TRBD1 or TRBD2 (6 bases each). V dropped 1 base and J dropped 7 bases, with 17 bases sitting between them. The CDR3 is 16 residues long. The germline V gene encodes CDR1 SEHNR and CDR2 FQNEAQ (reference sequence). This CDR3 reads CASSLVTGTLLNEQFF. The CDR3 DNA reads TGTGCCAGCAGCTTAGTCACAGGGACTCTCTTGAATGAGCAGTTCTTC. Using reference TRBV7-9 and TRBJ2-1 for the parts outside the CDR3, the full variable domain is DTGVSQNPRHKITKRGQNVTFRCDPISEHNRLYWYRQTLGQGPEFLTYFQNEAQLEKSRLLSDRFSAERPKGSFSTLEIQRTEQGDSAMYLCASSLVTGTLLNEQFFGPGTRLTVL.

The chain employs TRBV29-1 and TRBJ2-7; 9 bases match TRBD2. CDR1 SQVTM and CDR2 ANQGSEA come from the germline V gene. The CDR3 loop spans 16 amino acids. After removal of 6 bases from V and 1 base from J, the junction contained 13 bases not matched to a gene. CDR3 sequence (DNA): TGCAGCGTCGTAGCAGCGGGGGGCCCCCGTTCCTACGAGCAGTACTTC. Its protein is CSVVAAGGPRSYEQYF.

This chain uses TRBV27 with TRBJ1-2; no firm D call. The CDR3 length is 13 residues. Germline CDR1 MNHEY, CDR2 SMNVEV (reference sequence). Trimming took 3 bases from V and 6 from J, leaving 11 bases between them. This chain's CDR3 is CASSFGVGNGYTF. The CDR3 nucleotides are TGTGCCAGCAGTTTCGGCGTAGGCAATGGCTACACCTTC.

In regard to this clone: The junction shows a germline mismatch at one end, possibly a read error. The chain links TRBV5-1 to TRBJ2-7, with D perhaps TRBD1 or TRBD2 (5 bases each). The germline V gene encodes CDR1 SGHRS and CDR2 YFSETQ. This CDR3 is 14 amino acids long. For the CDR3, the DNA is TGCGCCAGCAGCTTAGGCAACGGGGCCTATGAGCAGTACTTC. Encoded protein: CASSLGNGAYEQYF.

The rearrangement joins TRBV25-1 to TRBJ2-7, with D unclear. The length of the CDR3 is 11 residues. The V and J ends lost 4 bases and 4 bases respectively, with 5 bases between them. Looked up from germline, CDR1 is MGHDK and CDR2 is SYGVNS. This CDR3 reads CASSAKYEQYF. DNA of the CDR3: TGTGCCAGCAGTGCAAAATACGAGCAGTACTTC.

V and J are TRBV7-2 and TRBJ2-7; D call uncertain. The CDR3 sequence is 12 residues long. V gave up 5 bases and J gave up 0 bases, with 5 bases separating them. Germline CDR1 is SGHTA and CDR2 is FQGNSA. In nucleotides, the CDR3 is TGTGCCAGCAGCGCGAGCTCCTACGAGCAGTACTTC. This encodes CASSASSYEQYF.

The V gene is TRBV9, the J gene TRBJ2-5; 8 bases match TRBD2. The CDR3 length is 16 residues. Unmatched junction bases numbered 5, after V lost 0 bases and J lost 1 base. Germline V gives CDR1 SGDLS, CDR2 YYNGEE. The CDR3 protein is CASSVGSSGSQETQYF. DNA of the CDR3: TGTGCCAGCAGCGTAGGGTCTAGCGGGTCCCAAGAGACCCAGTACTTC.

This clone was counted a single time. The chain combines TRBV7-8 with TRBJ2-7; D gene ambiguous. V gave up 1 base and J gave up 2 bases, with 3 bases separating them. The CDR3 loop spans 12 amino acids. Germline values: CDR1 SGHVS, CDR2 FQNEAQ. The CDR3 spells CASSLGAYEQYF. The CDR3 DNA reads TGTGCCAGCAGCTTAGGGGCCTACGAGCAGTACTTC.

The V call is TRBV9, the J call TRBJ1-2; D call uncertain. The germline CDR1 and CDR2 sequences are SGDLS and YYNGEE. This CDR3 contains 17 residues. The germline V and J ends were trimmed by 4 bases and 3 bases, with 22 bases remaining between them. CDR3 loop: CASSRGSQPPLYYGYTF. The CDR3 coding sequence is TGTGCCAGCAGCCGAGGGTCCCAGCCGCCACTTTACTATGGCTACACCTTC.

The chain has TRBV7-9 and TRBJ1-1; no clear D. The CDR3 has 13 residues. Germline V gene lookup returns CDR1 SEHNR and CDR2 FQNEAQ (reference sequence). Trimming stripped 0 bases from V and 4 bases from J, with 6 bases between. The CDR3 bases are TGTGCCAGCAGCTTAGCGGCGGGCACTGAAGCTTTCTTT. Protein: CASSLAAGTEAFF.

The chain combines TRBV19 with TRBJ2-3, with 8 bases identical to TRBD1. The J segment lost 1 base and the V segment lost 5 bases, leaving 5 bases of the junction unmatched. The V gene's germline CDR1 is LNHDA and CDR2 SQIVND (reference sequence). The CDR3 has 15 amino acids. The CDR3 reads CASSQGALGTDTQYF. Written as DNA, the CDR3 is TGTGCCAGTAGTCAGGGGGCGCTTGGCACAGATACGCAGTATTTT.

V is TRBV5-1 and J is TRBJ2-7; TRBD2 matches at 7 bases. Germline lookup yields CDR1 SGHRS and CDR2 YFSETQ. With V trimmed by 1 base and J by 1 base, 2 bases remained unmatched. The CDR3 is 14 amino acids. CDR3 region: CASSLKRGSYEQYF. CDR3 nucleotides: TGCGCCAGCAGCTTGAAGCGGGGTTCCTACGAGCAGTACTTC.

The chain combines TRBV2 with TRBJ1-5, with TRBD1 identical over 9 bases. This CDR3 has 14 residues. Unmatched junction bases numbered 5, after V lost 6 bases and J lost 5 bases. Germline loops: CDR1 SNHLY, CDR2 FYNNEI. Written as DNA, the CDR3 is TGTGCCAGCAGCCCGGGACAGGGCTATCAGCCCCAGCATTTT. Translating gives CASSPGQGYQPQHF.

The rearrangement links TRBV5-1 to TRBJ2-7; 7 bases fit TRBD1. The germline gives CDR1 SGHRS, CDR2 YFSETQ. V trimming: 3 bases; J trimming: 3 bases; junction bases outside the gene matches: 6. This CDR3 has 14 residues. CDR3 loop: CASSSQQGSYEQYF. Here the CDR3 DNA reads TGCGCCAGCAGCTCACAACAGGGGAGCTACGAGCAGTACTTC.

The chain links TRBV5-1 to TRBJ2-1; D is unresolved. V was trimmed by 0 bases and J by 8 bases, leaving 3 bases between them. The germline gives CDR1 SGHRS, CDR2 YFSETQ. The length of the CDR3 is 11 residues. In DNA form, the CDR3 reads TGCGCCAGCAGCTTGGCTTATGAGCAGTTCTTC. Translation: CASSLAYEQFF.

V usage is TRBV19 and J usage is TRBJ2-3; 8 bases match TRBD2. CDR1 and CDR2 from the germline V gene are LNHDA and SQIVND (reference sequence). V lost 5 bases and J lost 2; bases outside the gene matches: 15. This CDR3 comprises 18 residues. CDR3: CASSATGTRISHTDTQYF. CDR3 in DNA: TGTGCCAGTAGTGCCACCGGGACTAGGATTTCCCACACAGATACGCAGTATTTT.

This chain joins TRBV6-6 and TRBJ2-5, with D unclear. CDR1 is MNHNY, CDR2 SVGAGI, per germline (reference sequence). The CDR3 is 14 residues long. V dropped 2 bases and J dropped 1 base, with 8 bases sitting between them. CDR3 coding DNA: TGTGCCAGCAGTTACAACCAAGTCCAAGAGACCCAGTACTTC. Translating gives CASSYNQVQETQYF.

In its sample, this clone was seen once. This sequence joins TRBV2 and TRBJ1-6; D possibly corresponds to TRBD1 (6 bases). The germline CDR1 and CDR2 sequences are SNHLY and FYNNEI. CDR3 size: 13 residues. Trimming took 6 bases from V and 7 from J, leaving 10 bases between them. The CDR3 nucleotides read TGTGCCAGCAGCGGGGACACAAATTCACCCCTCCACTTT. Translation gives CASSGDTNSPLHF. The variable domain in full, completed from reference TRBV2 and TRBJ1-6, reads EPEVTQTPSHQVTQMGQEVILRCVPISNHLYFYWYRQILGQKVEFLVSFYNNEISEKSEIFDDQFSVERPDGSNFTLKIRSTKLEDSAMYFCASSGDTNSPLHFGNGTRLTVT.